The 30 T cell receptor beta chains in this list originate from one sample, sequenced in a study of blood T cells in healthy people across ages. Alongside a J-beta primer mix, a sample-barcoded 5' primer served in a second PCR lasting roughly 6 to 12 cycles. In TCRdb, the 5' RACE reads were re-called with MiXCR into one record per CDR3 protein. The data contain roughly 1.9 million distinct CDR3 sequences, approximately 39% of them singletons. Input material: blood. The source of these receptors is a human donor in good health.

In the case of this clonotype: One end of the junction does not line up with germline, which may come from a read error. This chain links TRBV29-1 with TRBJ2-7; D is ambiguous. Germline CDR1 SQVTM, CDR2 ANQGSEA. The CDR3 spans 14 residues. CDR3 loop: CNVALKLANYEQYF. In DNA form, the CDR3 reads TGCAACGTTGCCCTCAAACTGGCCAACTACGAGCAGTACTTC.

This clonotype was observed once. The rearrangement uses TRBV12-3 or TRBV12-4 and TRBJ2-2; D is unresolved. Trimming shortened V by 3 bases and J by 8 bases, and 16 bases separated the two germline ends. This CDR3 spans 15 amino acids. The CDR3 reads CASSLNFGVTGELFF. The CDR3 DNA sequence: TGTGCCAGCAGTTTGAACTTTGGGGTCACTGGGGAGCTGTTTTTT.

This chain uses TRBV14 with TRBJ1-1; D is unresolved. This CDR3 is built from 12 residues. Germline CDR1 is SGHDN and CDR2 is FVKESK. V was clipped by 0 bases and J by 11 bases, with 10 bases between them. DNA of the CDR3: TGTGCCAGCAGCCAAGAGTGGGGTAATGCTTTCTTT. Translating gives CASSQEWGNAFF. Using reference TRBV14 and TRBJ1-1 for the parts outside the CDR3, the full variable domain is EAGVTQFPSHSVIEKGQTVTLRCDPISGHDNLYWYRRVMGKEIKFLLHFVKESKQDESGMPNNRFLAERTGGTYSTLKVQPAELEDSGVYFCASSQEWGNAFFGQGTRLTVV.

V usage is TRBV6-6 and J usage is TRBJ2-3; D is unclear. Trimming cost V 1 base and J 2 bases, with 10 bases left between them. This CDR3 is 15 amino acids long. CDR1 is MNHNY and CDR2 is SVGAGI in the germline V gene (reference sequence). CDR3 sequence (DNA): TGTGCCAGCAGTTACTGGAAGAGCCACACAGATACGCAGTATTTT. Translating gives CASSYWKSHTDTQYF.

The chain is built from TRBV4-3 and TRBJ1-2; D is undetermined. The CDR3 contains 15 residues. Trimming shortened V by 1 base and J by 0 bases, and 9 bases separated the two germline ends. CDR1 and CDR2 from the germline V gene are LGHNA and YSLEER. The CDR3 loop is CASSQAIGSNYGYTF. The DNA for the CDR3 is TGCGCCAGCAGCCAAGCAATCGGCTCTAACTATGGCTACACCTTC.

This clonotype has a handful of counts. This chain uses TRBV29-1 with TRBJ2-1; 8 bases agree with TRBD1. Germline assignment: CDR1 SQVTM and CDR2 ANQGSEA. J lost 6 bases, V lost 4 bases, and 5 bases had no gene match. The CDR3 covers 13 residues. The DNA of the CDR3 is TGCAGCGTTGTCAGGGGGCGGGCCAATGAGCAGTTCTTC. Translating it yields CSVVRGRANEQFF.

The chain joins TRBV10-3 to TRBJ1-2; 8 bases fit TRBD1. The CDR3 has 14 residues. Unmatched junction bases numbered 7, after V lost 6 bases and J lost 4 bases. The germline gives CDR1 ENHRY, CDR2 SYGVKD. The CDR3 is CAISYGQGGYGYTF. CDR3 DNA: TGTGCCATCAGCTACGGACAGGGAGGCTATGGCTACACCTTC.

This rearrangement joins TRBV20-1 to TRBJ2-3; 13 nucleotides line up with TRBD2. V was clipped by 6 bases and J by 6 bases; unmatched bases: 9. The germline CDR1 and CDR2 sequences are DFQATT and SNEGSKA (reference sequence). The CDR3 contains 15 residues. The CDR3 protein is CSAKGLAGPKDTQYF. The CDR3 DNA follows: TGCAGTGCCAAGGGACTAGCGGGGCCTAAGGATACGCAGTATTTT.

In regard to this clonotype: An end of the junction does not agree with germline; a read error may underlie this. V gene TRBV12-3 or TRBV12-4 combines with J gene TRBJ1-1, with D maybe TRBD1 (5 bases). The CDR3 sequence is 15 residues long. The CDR3 nucleotides read TGTACCAGCAGTTTGGTGGGGGAGAAGGGGACTGAAGCTTTCTTT. This sequence encodes CTSSLVGEKGTEAFF.

J is TRBJ1-1 and V is TRBV7-2, with a tentative D call TRBD1 (5 bases). Germline V gene data show CDR1 as SGHTA and CDR2 as FQGNSA. The CDR3 runs to 14 residues. Trimming shortened V by 6 bases and J by 4 bases, and 15 bases separated the two germline ends. The CDR3 DNA reads TGTGCCAGCAGTTCATCCAGGGTAGGCACTGAAGCTTTCTTT. As protein: CASSSSRVGTEAFF.

The chain employs TRBV29-1 and TRBJ2-7, with D maybe TRBD1 (6 bases). The length of the CDR3 is 13 residues. The V gene's germline CDR1 is SQVTM and CDR2 ANQGSEA. The V end was cut by 7 bases, the J end by 0 bases, with 13 bases between. The CDR3 spells CSARGTISYEQYF. CDR3 coding DNA: TGCAGCGCCCGAGGGACAATCTCCTACGAGCAGTACTTC.

As regards this clonotype: At one end, the junction sequence differs from germline, possibly due to a read error. This rearrangement joins TRBV5-1 to TRBJ1-5; 8 bases match TRBD1. The CDR3 loop spans 15 amino acids. CDR1 is SGHRS and CDR2 is YFSETQ in the germline V gene. This CDR3 is CTSSLEGQGVQPQHF. In DNA form, the CDR3 reads TGCACCAGCAGCTTGGAAGGACAGGGCGTACAGCCCCAGCATTTT.

This clonotype was detected only a few times. The chain's CDR3 is CSANRGYGYTF. The CDR3, as DNA: TGCAGTGCAAACAGGGGCTATGGCTACACCTTC. This chain joins TRBV20-1 and TRBJ1-2; 7 positions agree with TRBD1. Germline lookup yields CDR1 DFQATT and CDR2 SNEGSKA (reference sequence). V was pared by 6 bases and J by 4 bases, with 2 bases of the junction left unmatched. The CDR3 runs 11 residues.

This clonotype was found a few times. The V call is TRBV25-1, the J call TRBJ2-7; no clear D. Germline assignment: CDR1 MGHDK and CDR2 SYGVNS. The V and J ends lost 1 base and 2 bases respectively, with 3 bases between them. This CDR3 comprises 12 residues. The CDR3, as DNA: TGTGCCAGCAGTGAATGGGCCTACGAGCAGTACTTC. Protein product: CASSEWAYEQYF.

This clonotype was detected a few times. The chain carries TRBV7-9 and TRBJ2-3; TRBD1 matches at 8 bases. Germline V gives CDR1 SEHNR, CDR2 FQNEAQ (reference sequence). V was pared by 2 bases and J by 2 bases, with 9 bases of the junction left unmatched. The CDR3 sequence is 17 residues long. The CDR3 DNA reads TGTGCCAGCAGCTTACCCCCGACAGGGGCCCCCACAGATACGCAGTATTTT. Translation gives CASSLPPTGAPTDTQYF.

V usage is TRBV19 and J usage is TRBJ1-2; D perhaps matches TRBD1 (5 bases). With 6 bases removed from V and 7 bases from J, the gap between germline ends came to 12 bases. CDR1 and CDR2 from the germline V gene are LNHDA and SQIVND (reference sequence). This CDR3 comprises 12 residues. The CDR3 coding sequence is TGTGCCAGTAGGGTTCTAGGGACTGGCTACACCTTC. This codes for CASRVLGTGYTF.

This clonotype was detected ten times or more. This rearrangement joins TRBV5-1 to TRBJ2-7; D ambiguous. V lost 1 base to trimming and J lost 3 bases, with 8 bases between them. This CDR3 spans 13 amino acids. Germline-derived CDR1 and CDR2 are SGHRS and YFSETQ. CDR3 in amino acids: CASSLNGVYEQYF. CDR3 in DNA: TGCGCCAGCAGCTTGAATGGGGTCTACGAGCAGTACTTC.

This clonotype has only a few counts. The rearrangement links TRBV4-3 to TRBJ2-7; TRBD1 matches 10 bases. Germline-derived CDR1 and CDR2 are LGHNA and YSLEER. V lost 4 bases, J lost 5 bases, and 11 bases stayed unmatched. The CDR3 has 16 residues. For the CDR3, the DNA is TGCGCCAGCAGCCGCATAACCGGGACAGGGGACAACGAGCAGTACTTC. This gives the protein CASSRITGTGDNEQYF.

The V call is TRBV12-3 or TRBV12-4, the J call TRBJ2-1; 11 bases line up with TRBD1. V was clipped by 3 bases and J by 10 bases; unmatched bases: 5. The CDR3 length is 14 residues. The DNA of the CDR3 is TGTGCCAGCAGTTTCGGGACAGGGGGATACGAGCAGTTCTTC. Its protein product is CASSFGTGGYEQFF.

The rearrangement joins TRBV5-5 to TRBJ2-7; D tentatively fits TRBD1 or TRBD2 (6 bases each). Germline lookup yields CDR1 SGHKS and CDR2 YYEKEE (reference sequence). This CDR3 region has 15 residues. V gave up 1 base and J gave up 3 bases, with 14 bases separating them. DNA of the CDR3: TGTGCCAGCAGCTTGTTCGGGGGCACGATCTACGAGCAGTACTTC. Translation: CASSLFGGTIYEQYF.

This clonotype was seen only a few times. The V and J genes are TRBV20-1 and TRBJ2-7, with 9 bases lining up with TRBD2. Germline lookup yields CDR1 DFQATT and CDR2 SNEGSKA (reference sequence). V trimming: 3 bases; J trimming: 3 bases; junction bases outside the gene matches: 9. The CDR3 totals 15 residues. The CDR3 nucleotides read TGCAGTGCTAGTTTCGGTAGCGGGGGTATCTACGAGCAGTACTTC. This codes for CSASFGSGGIYEQYF.

The genes are TRBV7-8 and TRBJ2-5; D is possibly TRBD1 (6 bases). This CDR3 region has 14 residues. V lost 5 bases and J 11 bases, leaving 21 bases between the germline ends. In germline, CDR1 is SGHVS, CDR2 FQNEAQ. CDR3 in amino acids: CASSPDWRKGEQYF. For the CDR3, the DNA is TGTGCCAGCAGCCCGGACTGGAGAAAGGGGGAGCAGTACTTC.

This clonotype was observed a few times. The chain couples TRBV12-3 or TRBV12-4 to TRBJ2-3; D is uncertain. The CDR3 runs 13 residues. V shed 7 bases and J shed 5 bases, with 13 bases lying between them. The CDR3 spells CASTWVPGDTQYF. The DNA of the CDR3 is TGTGCCAGCACCTGGGTTCCGGGAGATACGCAGTATTTT.

The genes are TRBV14 and TRBJ1-1; D not certain. Trimming removed 3 bases at V and 4 bases at J, with 9 bases between. Germline assignment: CDR1 SGHDN and CDR2 FVKESK. This CDR3 region has 13 residues. In nucleotides, the CDR3 is TGTGCCAGCAGCCAGGGATCGTTCACTGAAGCTTTCTTT. This encodes CASSQGSFTEAFF. The whole variable domain, filled in from reference TRBV14 and TRBJ1-1, reads EAGVTQFPSHSVIEKGQTVTLRCDPISGHDNLYWYRRVMGKEIKFLLHFVKESKQDESGMPNNRFLAERTGGTYSTLKVQPAELEDSGVYFCASSQGSFTEAFFGQGTRLTVV.

This clonotype was counted between two and nine times. The V and J genes are TRBV20-1 and TRBJ2-5, with a tentative D call TRBD1 (6 bases). CDR3 length: 13 amino acids. In germline, CDR1 is DFQATT, CDR2 SNEGSKA (reference sequence). The V end was cut by 3 bases, the J end by 4 bases, with 12 bases between. The CDR3 nucleotides read TGCAGTGCTAGTGCAGGGGTGGGAGAGACCCAGTACTTC. Translated: CSASAGVGETQYF.

This chain connects TRBV4-3 to TRBJ1-2; a weak D match, TRBD1 (5 bases). The CDR3 length is 13 residues. Trimming cost V 2 bases and J 6 bases, with 10 bases left between them. The germline CDR1 and CDR2 sequences are LGHNA and YSLEER. The CDR3 nucleotides read TGCGCCAGCAGCCAAATTGGGACGGATGGCTACACCTTC. This gives the protein CASSQIGTDGYTF.

This clonotype appeared a few times. The chain employs TRBV20-1 and TRBJ2-3; D is uncertain. The CDR3 covers 13 residues. Germline V lookup: CDR1 DFQATT, CDR2 SNEGSKA (reference sequence). V was cut by 6 bases and J by 2 bases, with 12 bases left in between. The CDR3 spells CSAIRTDTDTQYF. CDR3 coding DNA: TGCAGTGCCATTCGGACCGACACAGATACGCAGTATTTT.

This clonotype showed up just a few times. The chain recombines TRBV29-1 with TRBJ1-4; tentative D call: TRBD1 (6 bases). The V end was cut by 3 bases, the J end by 8 bases, with 13 bases between. CDR3 length: 13 residues. Germline V gives CDR1 SQVTM, CDR2 ANQGSEA. The CDR3 bases are TGCAGCGTTGACGGCAGGGGAGGGGAAAAACTGTTTTTT. This encodes CSVDGRGGEKLFF.

The gene calls are TRBV7-2 and TRBJ2-4; 8 nucleotides line up with TRBD2. The J call may be incorrect, as the DNA end agrees better with TRBJ2-7. Germline lookup yields CDR1 SGHTA and CDR2 FQGNSA. This CDR3 is 16 amino acids long. CDR3 in DNA: TGTGCCAGCAGCTTAGTCCCCCTTAGCGGGGTATACGAGCAGTACTTC. It yields the protein CASSLVPLSGVYEQYF.

The chain couples TRBV7-9 to TRBJ1-2; D is perhaps TRBD1 (5 bases). Germline V gene lookup returns CDR1 SEHNR and CDR2 FQNEAQ (reference sequence). The CDR3 runs 15 residues. V gave up 5 bases and J gave up 5 bases, with 18 bases separating them. The CDR3 sequence: CASSSPIDSRYGYTF. The CDR3 DNA sequence: TGTGCCAGCAGCAGTCCCATCGACAGTCGTTATGGCTACACCTTC.